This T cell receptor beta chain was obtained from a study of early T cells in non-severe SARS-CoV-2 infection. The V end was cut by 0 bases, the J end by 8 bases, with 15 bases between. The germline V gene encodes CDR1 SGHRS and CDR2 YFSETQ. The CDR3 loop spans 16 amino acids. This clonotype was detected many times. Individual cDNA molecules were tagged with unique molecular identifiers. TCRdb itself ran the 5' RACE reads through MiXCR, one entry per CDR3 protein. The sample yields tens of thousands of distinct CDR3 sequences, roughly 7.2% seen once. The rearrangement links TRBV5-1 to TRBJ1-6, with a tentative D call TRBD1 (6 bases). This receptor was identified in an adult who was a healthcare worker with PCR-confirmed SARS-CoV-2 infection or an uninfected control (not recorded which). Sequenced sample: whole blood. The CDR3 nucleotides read TGCGCCAGCAGCTTGGCCGGGACATGGTCGGATTCACCCCTCCACTTT. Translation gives CASSLAGTWSDSPLHF.